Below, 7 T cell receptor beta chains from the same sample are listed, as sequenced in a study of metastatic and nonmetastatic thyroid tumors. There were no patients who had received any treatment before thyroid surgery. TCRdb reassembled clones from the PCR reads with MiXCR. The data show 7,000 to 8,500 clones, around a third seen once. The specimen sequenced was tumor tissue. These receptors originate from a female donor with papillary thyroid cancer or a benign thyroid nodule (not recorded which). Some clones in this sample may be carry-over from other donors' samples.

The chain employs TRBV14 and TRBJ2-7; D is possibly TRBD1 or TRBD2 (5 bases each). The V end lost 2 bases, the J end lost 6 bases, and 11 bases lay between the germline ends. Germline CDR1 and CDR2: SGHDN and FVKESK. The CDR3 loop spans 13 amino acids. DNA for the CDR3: TGTGCCAGCAGCCAACAACGGGGCTCCGAGCAGTACTTC. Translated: CASSQQRGSEQYF.

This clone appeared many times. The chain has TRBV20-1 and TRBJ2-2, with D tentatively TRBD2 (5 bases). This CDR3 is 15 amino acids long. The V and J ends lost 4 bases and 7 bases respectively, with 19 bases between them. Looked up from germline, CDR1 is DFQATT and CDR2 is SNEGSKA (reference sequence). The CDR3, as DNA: TGCAGTGCTACATTGACGGCGGGTGGGTACGGGGAGCTGTTTTTT. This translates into CSATLTAGGYGELFF.

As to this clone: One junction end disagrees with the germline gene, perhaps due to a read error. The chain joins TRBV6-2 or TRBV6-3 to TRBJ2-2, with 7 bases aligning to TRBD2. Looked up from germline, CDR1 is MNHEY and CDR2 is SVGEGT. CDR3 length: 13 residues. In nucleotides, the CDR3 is TGTGCCAGCAGCCGGCTAGCGGTCGGGGTGCTGTTTTTT. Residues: CASSRLAVGVLFF.

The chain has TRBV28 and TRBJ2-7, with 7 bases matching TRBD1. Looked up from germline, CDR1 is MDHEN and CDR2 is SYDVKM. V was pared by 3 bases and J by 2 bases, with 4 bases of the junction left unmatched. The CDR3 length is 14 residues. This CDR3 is CASSLYRGAYEQYF. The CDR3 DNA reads TGTGCCAGCAGTTTGTACAGGGGAGCCTACGAGCAGTACTTC.

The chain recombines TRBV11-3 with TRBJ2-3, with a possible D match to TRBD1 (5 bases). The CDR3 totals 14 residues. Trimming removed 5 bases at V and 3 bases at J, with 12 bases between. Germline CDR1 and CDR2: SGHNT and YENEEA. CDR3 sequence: CASSRQSFTDTQYF. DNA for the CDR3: TGTGCCAGCAGCAGACAGAGCTTTACAGATACGCAGTATTTT.

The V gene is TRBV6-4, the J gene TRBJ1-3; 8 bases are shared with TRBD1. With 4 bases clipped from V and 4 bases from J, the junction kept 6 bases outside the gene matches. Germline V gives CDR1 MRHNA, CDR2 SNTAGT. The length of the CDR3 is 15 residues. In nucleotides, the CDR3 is TGTGCCAGCAGTGTCTCGACAGGGGCCGGAAACACCATATATTTT. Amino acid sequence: CASSVSTGAGNTIYF.

CDR3 sequence reads: CATSDGTGGRSEKLFF. The CDR3 DNA reads as TGTGCCACCAGTGACGGTACAGGGGGCAGGAGTGAAAAACTGTTTTTT. The V call is TRBV24-1, the J call TRBJ1-4; 9 bases align to TRBD1. The CDR3 loop spans 16 amino acids. Germline V gives CDR1 KGHDR, CDR2 SFDVKD. J lost 7 bases, V lost 4 bases, and 9 bases had no gene match.